Sequencing of this TCR beta chain was carried out in a study of CD8+ T cells in alopecia areata. This clone was picked up many times. Its matching antigen is unknown. The gene symbols are mouse symbols. With the read ending 4 residues before the CDR3 end, the germline J gene is used to fill in that end. Points from the study as a whole: Sequence data from scalp samples additionally include resident alphabeta T cells of normal skin.

Germline trimming cut 4 bases from V and 3 bases from J; bases unmatched to any gene: 5. CDR3 length: 15 residues. Germline loops: CDR1 FNHDT, CDR2 SITEND (reference sequence). As the sequencing template, cDNA was produced by extracting RNA and reverse transcribing it. The repertoire was sequenced with immunoSEQ multiplex PCR; TCRdb's copy has only in-frame clones and lacks some. This table holds under 20,000 clones with no singletons; the top ten claim roughly 29%. A panel of CD4, CD8alpha, NKG2D, NKG2ACE and other markers served to sort pooled cutaneous lymph node cells. The gene calls are TRBV19 and TRBJ2-2; TRBD1 agrees at 8 bases. This clonotype was obtained from a C3H/HeJ mouse with alopecia areata. Strain haplotype (MHC): H2-k. The material sequenced was CD8+ T cells sorted from a lymph node. Partial CDR3 DNA: TGTGCCAGCAGTTCGACAGGGGATGACACCGGG. Encoded protein: CASSSTGDDTG. In full, the CDR3 reads CASSSTGDDTGQLYF.